This TCR beta chain was recovered during a study of response to subunit inactivated influenza vaccine. CDR1 and CDR2 (germline): DFQATT, SNEGSKA (reference sequence). Deletions cut 3 bases from V and 2 bases from J, with 14 bases between. CDR3 length equals 14 residues. One entry per CDR3 protein results from TCRdb running MiXCR on the RT-PCR reads. The repertoire has 590,000 or so distinct CDR3 sequences, 14% of them found once; the top ten carry about 7.4%. The chain uses TRBV20-1 and TRBJ2-7, with TRBD1 as a possible D gene (6 bases). Specimen: PBMCs from blood, collected less than 15 days before vaccination. The clonotype originates from a man in his fifties or sixties who received an inactivated influenza vaccine. CDR3 in amino acids: CSARETGWTYEQYF. In DNA, the CDR3 is TGCAGTGCTAGGGAAACAGGGTGGACCTACGAGCAGTACTTC.